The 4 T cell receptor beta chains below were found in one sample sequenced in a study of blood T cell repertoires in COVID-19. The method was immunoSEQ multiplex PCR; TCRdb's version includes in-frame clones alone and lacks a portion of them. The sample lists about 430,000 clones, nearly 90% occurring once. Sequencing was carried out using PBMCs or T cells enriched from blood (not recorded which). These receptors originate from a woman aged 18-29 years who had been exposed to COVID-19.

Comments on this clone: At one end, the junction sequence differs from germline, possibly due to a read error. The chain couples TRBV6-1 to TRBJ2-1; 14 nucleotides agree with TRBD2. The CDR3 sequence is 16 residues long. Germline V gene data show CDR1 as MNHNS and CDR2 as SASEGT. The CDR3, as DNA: TGTGCCAGCAGAGAAGGGACTAGCGGGAGTTACAATGAGCAGTTCTTC. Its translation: CASREGTSGSYNEQFF.

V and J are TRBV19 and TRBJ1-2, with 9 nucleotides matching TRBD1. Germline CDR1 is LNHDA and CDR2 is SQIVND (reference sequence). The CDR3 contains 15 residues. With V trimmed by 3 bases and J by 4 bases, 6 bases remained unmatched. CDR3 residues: CASSIGQGFSYGYTF. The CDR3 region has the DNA TGTGCCAGTAGTATCGGACAGGGGTTTTCCTATGGCTACACCTTC.

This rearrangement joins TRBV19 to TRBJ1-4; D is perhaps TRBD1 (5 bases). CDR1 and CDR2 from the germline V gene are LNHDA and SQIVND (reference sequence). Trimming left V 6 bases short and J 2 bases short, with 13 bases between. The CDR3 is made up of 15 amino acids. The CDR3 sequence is CASRGNWGTNEKLFF. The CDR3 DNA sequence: TGTGCCAGTAGGGGGAATTGGGGCACTAATGAAAAACTGTTTTTT.

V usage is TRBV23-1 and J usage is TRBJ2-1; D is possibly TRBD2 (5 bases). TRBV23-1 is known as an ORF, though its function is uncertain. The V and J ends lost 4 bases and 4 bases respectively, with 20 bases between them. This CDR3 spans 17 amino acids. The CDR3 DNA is TGCGCCAGCAGTCTCAATGGTGGGGAGACGGCTTACAATGAGCAGTTCTTC. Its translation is CASSLNGGETAYNEQFF.